The sample holds one count of the clone carrying this TCR beta chain. The data originate from a study of blood T cell repertoires in COVID-19. Sequenced by immunoSEQ multiplex PCR; TCRdb stores in-frame clones only, minus some. The sample lists 200,000 to 300,000 clones, around 85% occurring once. Germline V gene data show CDR1 as SGHAT and CDR2 as FQNNGV. The CDR3 is made up of 13 amino acids. Trimming shortened V by 5 bases and J by 4 bases, and 11 bases separated the two germline ends. Cohorts were assigned according to the clinical history that participants reported. The sample comprised PBMCs or T cells enriched from blood (not recorded which). V is TRBV11-2 and J is TRBJ1-2; D is unclear. The source is a woman in her 50s with acute COVID-19. The CDR3 DNA sequence: TGTGCCAGCAGCGTCAGCCTAGCCTATGGCTACACCTTC. It is translated as CASSVSLAYGYTF.